The entry below gives a single T cell receptor (beta chain) sequence along with its context. The data were obtained in a study of T cell responses to AZD1222 COVID-19 vaccine. Germline CDR1 SNHLY, CDR2 FYNNEI. Trimming took 1 base from V and 5 from J, leaving 9 bases between them. The CDR3 length is 14 residues. Data came from immunoSEQ multiplex PCR; TCRdb stores just in-frame clones and leaves some out. There are about 87,000 clones in the sample; around 89% occur only once, and around 3% lies in the top ten. This sequence originates from an adult in good health. This chain uses TRBV2 with TRBJ1-5; maybe TRBD1 (5 bases). The specimen comprised peripheral blood, sampled on day 0 of AZD1222 vaccination. CDR3 bases: TGTGCCAGCAGTGAAGTCAGGGCCGATCAGCCCCAGCATTTT. The encoded protein is CASSEVRADQPQHF. Filled out from reference TRBV2 and TRBJ1-5, the complete variable domain reads EPEVTQTPSHQVTQMGQEVILRCVPISNHLYFYWYRQILGQKVEFLVSFYNNEISEKSEIFDDQFSVERPDGSNFTLKIRSTKLEDSAMYFCASSEVRADQPQHFGDGTRLSIL.